The 30 T cell receptor beta chains below come from one sample, sequenced in a study of response to subunit inactivated influenza vaccine. In TCRdb, the RT-PCR reads were re-called with MiXCR into one record per CDR3 protein. The sample records about 500,000 distinct CDR3 sequences, 16% being singletons. The sample consisted of CD4+ T cells sorted from PBMCs, taken 23 to 25 months after vaccination. These receptors all come from a man between 50 and 75 years old who received an inactivated influenza vaccine.

This clonotype appeared a few times. The CDR3 DNA is TGTGCCAGCAGTGATTGGGAGGGCTCCTACAATGAGCAGTTCTTC. It yields the protein CASSDWEGSYNEQFF. The V gene is TRBV2, the J gene TRBJ2-1, with 7 nucleotides matching TRBD2. The CDR3 runs 15 residues. Germline V gives CDR1 SNHLY, CDR2 FYNNEI. With V trimmed by 3 bases and J by 0 bases, 2 bases remained unmatched. The full variable domain, completed using reference TRBV2 and TRBJ2-1, is EPEVTQTPSHQVTQMGQEVILRCVPISNHLYFYWYRQILGQKVEFLVSFYNNEISEKSEIFDDQFSVERPDGSNFTLKIRSTKLEDSAMYFCASSDWEGSYNEQFFGPGTRLTVL.

This clonotype was observed many times. The chain couples TRBV29-1 to TRBJ2-7, with D possibly being TRBD1 (6 bases). Trimming pared 1 base from V and 2 bases from J, leaving 12 bases between. The CDR3 runs to 14 residues. Per germline, CDR1 SQVTM and CDR2 ANQGSEA. The CDR3 reads CSVEVWDITYEQYF. The CDR3 DNA follows: TGCAGCGTTGAAGTTTGGGACATCACCTACGAGCAGTACTTC.

V and J are TRBV7-2 and TRBJ1-2; 9 bases align to TRBD1. This CDR3 spans 14 amino acids. Unmatched junction bases numbered 6, after V lost 5 bases and J lost 5 bases. CDR1 SGHTA and CDR2 FQGNSA come from the germline V gene. DNA for the CDR3: TGTGCCAGCAGCCGAGAGGGGACAGGGTATGGCTACACCTTC. Translating gives CASSREGTGYGYTF.

This clonotype was seen a handful of times. The V call is TRBV12-3 or TRBV12-4, the J call TRBJ2-2; maybe TRBD2 (6 bases). The CDR3 runs to 15 residues. The V end was cut by 5 bases, the J end by 6 bases, with 16 bases between. CDR3 residues: CASSPAGRLAGELFF. CDR3 nucleotides: TGTGCCAGCAGTCCAGCAGGGAGGCTAGCCGGGGAGCTGTTTTTT.

This clonotype was counted only a few times. This rearrangement joins TRBV10-1 to TRBJ1-1, with D possibly TRBD1 on 6 matching bases. The germline V and J ends were trimmed by 6 bases and 6 bases, with 11 bases remaining between them. Germline values: CDR1 WNHNN, CDR2 SYGVQD (reference sequence). The CDR3 covers 12 residues. The CDR3 DNA follows: TGCGCCAGCAGCGGGGGGACACCTGAAGCTTTCTTT. Its protein product is CASSGGTPEAFF.

This clonotype has a handful of counts. The V and J genes are TRBV9 and TRBJ2-2; D perhaps matches TRBD2 (5 bases). Germline CDR1 is SGDLS and CDR2 is YYNGEE. With 4 bases removed from V and 5 bases from J, the gap between germline ends came to 18 bases. CDR3 length equals 16 residues. CDR3 loop: CASSPLGPLATGELFF. As DNA, the CDR3 is TGTGCCAGCAGCCCCCTTGGTCCGTTAGCGACCGGGGAGCTGTTTTTT.

CDR3 sequence (DNA): TGTGCCAGCAGCAAGACTCCAACTCAAGAGACCCAGTACTTC. Translated: CASSKTPTQETQYF. This sequence joins TRBV7-2 and TRBJ2-5; D remains ambiguous. Germline V gives CDR1 SGHTA, CDR2 FQGNSA. The length of the CDR3 is 14 residues. Trimming removed 5 bases from V and 2 bases from J, with 12 bases in between. The entire variable domain, with the rest obtained from reference TRBV7-2 and TRBJ2-5, is as follows: GAGVSQSPSNKVTEKGKDVELRCDPISGHTALYWYRQSLGQGLEFLIYFQGNSAPDKSGLPSDRFSAERTGGSVSTLTIQRTQQEDSAVYLCASSKTPTQETQYFGPGTRLLVL.

The chain recombines TRBV18 with TRBJ2-7, with D possibly matching TRBD2 (5 bases). Trimming removed 3 bases at V and 1 base at J, with 10 bases between. This CDR3 has 14 residues. The germline V gene encodes CDR1 KGHSH and CDR2 LQKENI. The chain's CDR3 is CASSPRPGSYEQYF. The CDR3 DNA reads as TGTGCCAGCTCACCCCGCCCGGGATCCTACGAGCAGTACTTC.

The V and J genes are TRBV6-1 and TRBJ1-1; no definite D call. Germline assignment: CDR1 MNHNS and CDR2 SASEGT. V lost 5 bases to trimming and J lost 2 bases, with 15 bases between them. The CDR3 consists of 15 residues. CDR3 in amino acids: CASSSRTGGNTEAFF. CDR3 nucleotide sequence: TGTGCCAGCAGTAGCAGGACGGGAGGAAACACTGAAGCTTTCTTT.

A few counts support this clonotype. This chain joins TRBV4-2 and TRBJ2-5; 7 nucleotides align to TRBD2. The trim removed 0 bases at V and 5 bases at J, leaving 9 bases unmatched. This CDR3 spans 16 amino acids. CDR1 is LGHNA, CDR2 YNFKEQ, per germline. In nucleotides, the CDR3 is TGTGCCAGCAGCCAAGATCGGCGGGAGATGTTTGAGACCCAGTACTTC. Translated, it gives CASSQDRREMFETQYF.

The table lists this clonotype with a few counts. The rearrangement uses TRBV6-2 or TRBV6-3 and TRBJ2-7; 11 bases are shared with TRBD2. V lost 8 bases and J lost 6; bases outside the gene matches: 18. The CDR3 is 17 residues long. Per germline, CDR1 MNHEY and CDR2 SVGEGT. The CDR3 sequence is CASLRIAGGPGMGEQYF. The CDR3 DNA reads TGTGCCAGCCTCCGAATAGCGGGAGGGCCTGGTATGGGCGAGCAGTACTTC.

The chain uses TRBV6-2 or TRBV6-3 and TRBJ2-2; no clear D. The germline gives CDR1 MNHEY, CDR2 SVGEGT. Trimming stripped 6 bases from V and 4 bases from J, with 15 bases between. The CDR3 runs to 15 residues. Written as DNA, the CDR3 is TGTGCCAGCAGCCCTTCCTGGATAACCACCGGGGAGCTGTTTTTT. Its translation: CASSPSWITTGELFF.

The chain is built from TRBV7-6 and TRBJ2-3, with 7 nucleotides matching TRBD2. CDR3 length: 15 residues. Germline loops: CDR1 SGHVS, CDR2 FNYEAQ. V trimming: 1 base; J trimming: 4 bases; junction bases outside the gene matches: 5. The CDR3 is CASSLGHLAADTQYF. The CDR3 DNA is TGTGCCAGCAGCTTAGGTCATCTAGCGGCAGATACGCAGTATTTT.

The chain joins TRBV20-1 to TRBJ1-5; 11 positions match TRBD1. Losses at the gene ends were 0 bases for V and 5 bases for J; bases not matched to a gene: 6. The germline gives CDR1 DFQATT, CDR2 SNEGSKA (reference sequence). This CDR3 is built from 16 residues. The CDR3 spells CSARDHGQGAYQPQHF. The CDR3 DNA follows: TGCAGTGCTAGAGATCACGGACAGGGGGCCTATCAGCCCCAGCATTTT.

This clonotype was counted many times. The V and J genes are TRBV9 and TRBJ2-3; no reliable D call. Per the germline V gene, CDR1 is SGDLS and CDR2 is YYNGEE. CDR3 length: 13 residues. V lost 3 bases and J 1 base, leaving 6 bases between the germline ends. The CDR3 spells CASSAQGTDTQYF. The DNA of the CDR3 is TGTGCCAGCAGCGCGCAGGGCACAGATACGCAGTATTTT.

The chain joins TRBV7-9 to TRBJ1-6; tentatively, D is TRBD1 (5 bases). With 5 bases removed from V and 6 bases from J, the gap between germline ends came to 11 bases. In germline, CDR1 is SEHNR, CDR2 FQNEAQ (reference sequence). The CDR3 sequence is 14 residues long. CDR3 sequence: CASSPYDSNSPLHF. CDR3 nucleotide sequence: TGTGCCAGCAGCCCGTACGACAGTAATTCACCCCTCCACTTT.

This clonotype was seen repeatedly, ten times or more. The J gene is TRBJ2-2, the V gene TRBV5-5; a weak D match, TRBD2 (5 bases). This CDR3 comprises 14 residues. Germline assignment: CDR1 SGHKS and CDR2 YYEKEE (reference sequence). Trimming took 0 bases from V and 7 from J, leaving 10 bases between them. The CDR3 is CASSLVRGSGELFF. CDR3 sequence (DNA): TGTGCCAGCAGCTTGGTACGAGGGAGCGGGGAGCTGTTTTTT.

Comment on this clonotype: One end of the junction is discordant with germline, which a read error may explain. The rearrangement uses TRBV15 and TRBJ2-7; D remains ambiguous. Germline CDR1 LNHNV, CDR2 YYDKDF (reference sequence). The length of the CDR3 is 14 residues. CDR3 nucleotide sequence: TGTGCCACCAGCGAAGGCAGCGCCTCCGACGAGCAGTACTTC. This gives the protein CATSEGSASDEQYF.

This clonotype was recorded a few times. The chain couples TRBV5-6 to TRBJ2-3; the D is unclear. Germline V CDR1 and CDR2: SGHDT, YYEEEE. The CDR3 has 15 amino acids. Trimming took 2 bases from V and 1 from J, leaving 11 bases between them. The chain's CDR3 is CASSFAPAGTDTQYF. For the CDR3, the DNA is TGTGCCAGCAGCTTTGCCCCCGCAGGCACAGATACGCAGTATTTT. Using reference TRBV5-6 and TRBJ2-3 for the parts outside the CDR3, the full variable domain is DAGVTQSPTHLIKTRGQQVTLRCSPKSGHDTVSWYQQALGQGPQFIFQYYEEEERQRGNFPDRFSGHQFPNYSSELNVNALLLGDSALYLCASSFAPAGTDTQYFGPGTRLTVL.

This clonotype was counted between two and nine times. The gene calls are TRBV20-1 and TRBJ1-4; tentatively, D is TRBD1 (6 bases). The length of the CDR3 is 14 residues. Trimming took off 5 bases at V and 6 bases at J, with 16 bases between the two ends. Germline CDR1 is DFQATT and CDR2 is SNEGSKA (reference sequence). CDR3 in DNA: TGCAGTGCTCTCCCTGGGAGGGGGGATGAAAAACTGTTTTTT. Translated, it gives CSALPGRGDEKLFF.

The chain couples TRBV20-1 to TRBJ2-1, with D unresolved. This CDR3 has 11 residues. The ends were cut back, 5 bases at V and 7 bases at J, with 9 bases in the middle. Germline lookup yields CDR1 DFQATT and CDR2 SNEGSKA (reference sequence). The DNA of the CDR3 is TGCAGTGCTCTATTAGGGAATGAGCAGTTCTTC. Translation: CSALLGNEQFF.

This clonotype was seen many times. CDR3 loop: CASSSGLNTEAFF. The CDR3 region has the DNA TGCGCCAGCAGCAGCGGACTGAACACTGAAGCTTTCTTT. The chain couples TRBV5-1 to TRBJ1-1; D gene uncertain. Germline CDR1 reads SGHRS; CDR2 reads YFSETQ. With 4 bases removed from V and 0 bases from J, the gap between germline ends came to 7 bases. CDR3 length: 13 residues. Using reference TRBV5-1 and TRBJ1-1 for the parts outside the CDR3, the full variable domain is KAGVTQTPRYLIKTRGQQVTLSCSPISGHRSVSWYQQTPGQGLQFLFEYFSETQRNKGNFPGRFSGRQFSNSRSEMNVSTLELGDSALYLCASSSGLNTEAFFGQGTRLTVV.

The V call is TRBV3-1, the J call TRBJ1-4; D is undetermined. This CDR3 has 16 amino acids. V dropped 0 bases and J dropped 5 bases, with 13 bases sitting between them. Germline-derived CDR1 and CDR2 are LGHDT and YNNKEL (reference sequence). CDR3 residues: CASSQEVASGNEKLFF. DNA of the CDR3: TGTGCCAGCAGCCAAGAGGTCGCCAGTGGCAATGAAAAACTGTTTTTT.

This clonotype was recorded many times. CDR3 protein: CASSPTGQSSGNTIYF. CDR3 nucleotides: TGCGCCAGCAGCCCAACCGGACAGAGCTCTGGAAACACCATATATTTT. This sequence joins TRBV4-3 and TRBJ1-3, with D possibly matching TRBD1 (6 bases). Trimming pared 4 bases from V and 0 bases from J, leaving 13 bases between. Germline V lookup: CDR1 LGHNA, CDR2 YSLEER. The CDR3 runs to 16 residues.

CDR3 protein: CASKGGGPYNEQFF. The CDR3 DNA reads as TGCGCCAGCAAGGGCGGGGGGCCCTACAATGAGCAGTTCTTC. The rearrangement joins TRBV5-1 to TRBJ2-1; 8 positions agree with TRBD2. Germline CDR1 is SGHRS and CDR2 is YFSETQ. The CDR3 contains 14 residues. V lost 6 bases and J lost 2; bases outside the gene matches: 4.

This rearrangement joins TRBV19 to TRBJ1-1; 8 nucleotides agree with TRBD1. CDR3 length: 14 residues. Germline V gene data show CDR1 as LNHDA and CDR2 as SQIVND (reference sequence). After removal of 5 bases from V and 8 bases from J, the junction contained 10 bases not matched to a gene. CDR3 amino acids: CASSAMDRVGEAFF. The DNA for the CDR3 is TGTGCCAGTAGTGCTATGGACAGGGTGGGAGAAGCTTTCTTT.

J is TRBJ2-5 and V is TRBV20-1; 14 bases match TRBD2. The germline V gene has CDR1 DFQATT and CDR2 SNEGSKA (reference sequence). V lost 4 bases, J lost 5 bases, and 15 bases stayed unmatched. This CDR3 region has 18 residues. The CDR3 bases are TGCAGTGCTACATCACTCAAGGGACTAGCGGGGGTTGGCGAGACCCAGTACTTC. Protein sequence: CSATSLKGLAGVGETQYF.

This clonotype appeared a few times. CDR3 in amino acids: CASSSPSGIYGYTF. In nucleotides, the CDR3 is TGCGCCAGCAGCTCTCCGAGTGGGATCTATGGCTACACCTTC. V usage is TRBV5-1 and J usage is TRBJ1-2; D is undetermined. Trimming shortened V by 3 bases and J by 4 bases, and 13 bases separated the two germline ends. Germline V CDR1 and CDR2: SGHRS, YFSETQ. CDR3 length: 14 amino acids.

The rearrangement uses TRBV11-2 and TRBJ1-5; D perhaps matches TRBD1 (5 bases). CDR1 and CDR2 (germline): SGHAT, FQNNGV. CDR3 length equals 14 residues. The V end lost 0 bases, the J end lost 7 bases, and 10 bases lay between the germline ends. CDR3 sequence (DNA): TGTGCCAGCAGCTTAGATCAGGGCCGGCAGCCCCAGCATTTT. The encoded protein is CASSLDQGRQPQHF.

The rearrangement joins TRBV6-1 to TRBJ1-1; D remains unclear. CDR3 size: 13 residues. V was clipped by 6 bases and J by 5 bases, with 13 bases between them. Per germline, CDR1 MNHNS and CDR2 SASEGT. The CDR3 is CASRSPPETEAFF. The CDR3 coding sequence is TGTGCCAGCAGATCCCCCCCTGAGACTGAAGCTTTCTTT.